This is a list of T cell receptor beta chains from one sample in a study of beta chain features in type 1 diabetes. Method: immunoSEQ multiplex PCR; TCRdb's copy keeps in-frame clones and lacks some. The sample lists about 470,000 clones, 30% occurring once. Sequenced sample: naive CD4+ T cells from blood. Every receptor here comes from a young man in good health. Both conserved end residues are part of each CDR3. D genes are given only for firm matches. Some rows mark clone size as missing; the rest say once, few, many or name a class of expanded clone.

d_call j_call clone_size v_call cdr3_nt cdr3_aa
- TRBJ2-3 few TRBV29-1 TGCAGCGCCGACAGCACAGATACGCAGTATTTT CSADSTDTQYF
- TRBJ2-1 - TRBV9 TGTGCCAGCAGCTTCCGGTATGAGGGCAATGAGCAGTTCTTC CASSFRYEGNEQFF
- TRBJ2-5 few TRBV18 TGTGCCAGCTCACCACCGGCTAGCTGGGGGGAGACCCAGTACTTC CASSPPASWGETQYF
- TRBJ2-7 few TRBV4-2 TGTGCCAGCAGCCAAGATCCAAGGAGTATGTCCTACGAGCAGTACTTC CASSQDPRSMSYEQYF
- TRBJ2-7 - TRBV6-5 TGTGCCAGCAGTTACTCATTAGTAGGTTACGAGCAGTACTTC CASSYSLVGYEQYF
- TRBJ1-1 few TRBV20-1 TGCAGTGTTCAACAGGAGACTGAAGCTTTCTTT CSVQQETEAFF
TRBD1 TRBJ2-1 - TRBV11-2 TGTGCCAGCAGCCAAGACCTACAGGGGGAGCGGCATGAGCAGTTCTTC CASSQDLQGERHEQFF
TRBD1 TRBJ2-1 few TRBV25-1 TGTGCCAGCAGCGAACAGGGGAATGAGCAGTTCTTC CASSEQGNEQFF
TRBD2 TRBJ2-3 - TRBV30 TGTGCCTGGAGTGTAAAGGGACTAGCGGGATCAGATACGCAGTATTTT CAWSVKGLAGSDTQYF
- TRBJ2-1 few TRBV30 TGTGCCTGGAGTGTAACAGGGTTATACAATGAGCAGTTCTTC CAWSVTGLYNEQFF
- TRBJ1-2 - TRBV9 TGTGCCAGCAGCGTAGAATCATCGGGGAACTATGGCTACACCTTC CASSVESSGNYGYTF